This T cell receptor (beta chain) derives from a study of T cell changes during pregnancy in multiple sclerosis. Sequencing was performed with immunoSEQ multiplex PCR; in TCRdb, only in-frame clones are kept and a portion is missing. The table lists 45,000 to 55,000 clones, approximately 90% of them singletons, with 1.9% in the top ten. The V end lost 3 bases, the J end lost 1 base, and 10 bases lay between the germline ends. The CDR3 length is 15 residues. Germline CDR1 and CDR2: SGHTA and FQGNSA. Source: peripheral blood, taken in the first trimester of pregnancy. This chain uses TRBV7-2 with TRBJ1-3, with D tentatively TRBD1 (6 bases). The sequence was collected from a female donor with multiple sclerosis, enrolled in a pregnancy study. CDR3 protein: CASSFYRVSGNTIYF. The DNA for the CDR3 is TGTGCCAGCAGCTTTTACAGGGTATCTGGAAACACCATATATTTT.